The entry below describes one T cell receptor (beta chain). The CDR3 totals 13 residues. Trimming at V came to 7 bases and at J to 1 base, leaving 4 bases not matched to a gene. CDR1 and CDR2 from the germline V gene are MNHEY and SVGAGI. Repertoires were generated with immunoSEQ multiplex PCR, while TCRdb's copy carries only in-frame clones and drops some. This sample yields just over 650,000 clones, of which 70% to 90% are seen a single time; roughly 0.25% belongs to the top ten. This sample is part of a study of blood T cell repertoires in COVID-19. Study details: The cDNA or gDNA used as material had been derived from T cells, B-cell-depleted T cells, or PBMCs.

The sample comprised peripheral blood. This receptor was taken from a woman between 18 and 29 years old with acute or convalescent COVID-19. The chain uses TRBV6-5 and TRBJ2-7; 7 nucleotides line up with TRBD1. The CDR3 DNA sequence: TGTGCCAGCAATAGACAGGGTTCCTACGAGCAGTACTTC. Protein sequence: CASNRQGSYEQYF.